A single sample gave rise to the 14 T cell receptor beta chains below, sequenced in a study of T-cell reconstitution after alpha-beta-depleted transplantation in children. A TCRbeta library incorporating unique molecular identifiers was prepared. Via MiXCR, TCRdb re-called the PCR reads, giving one row per CDR3 protein. Of 350,000 to 400,000 distinct CDR3 sequences in the sample, more than 10% were seen once. The material sequenced was PBMCs, taken from the stem cell graft. The receptors derive from a human donor who donated a stem cell graft to a child with Fanconi anemia.

A few counts support this clonotype. The rearrangement joins TRBV7-2 to TRBJ2-3; tentative D call: TRBD2 (7 bases). CDR1 is SGHTA and CDR2 is FQGNSA in the germline V gene. CDR3 size: 15 residues. Trimming removed 5 bases from V and 2 bases from J, with 14 bases in between. As DNA, the CDR3 is TGTGCCAGCAGCCCCGGCGGGGGCCCCACAGATACGCAGTATTTT. Translation gives CASSPGGGPTDTQYF.

This clonotype was seen at least ten times. V is TRBV7-9 and J is TRBJ1-1; the D gene is possibly TRBD1 (5 bases). CDR3 length: 12 residues. The V and J ends lost 1 base and 7 bases respectively, with 7 bases between them. Germline V lookup: CDR1 SEHNR, CDR2 FQNEAQ (reference sequence). The CDR3 loop is CASSLGGGEAFF. CDR3 DNA: TGTGCCAGCAGCTTAGGGGGGGGTGAAGCTTTCTTT.

This chain links TRBV2 with TRBJ1-1, with D possibly TRBD1 on 5 matching bases. Germline assignment: CDR1 SNHLY and CDR2 FYNNEI. Trimming stripped 7 bases from V and 0 bases from J, with 12 bases between. CDR3 length: 14 amino acids. The CDR3 DNA follows: TGTGCCAGCAAAGAGACAGCCGTGAACACTGAAGCTTTCTTT. The encoded protein is CASKETAVNTEAFF.

The chain couples TRBV9 to TRBJ2-1, with 7 bases matching TRBD2. The CDR3 runs to 13 residues. With V trimmed by 2 bases and J by 4 bases, 0 bases remained unmatched. Germline V gives CDR1 SGDLS, CDR2 YYNGEE. CDR3: CASSVSGYNEQFF. The CDR3 DNA is TGTGCCAGCAGCGTTAGCGGGTACAATGAGCAGTTCTTC.

V usage is TRBV7-3 and J usage is TRBJ2-1; 8 nucleotides match TRBD2. This CDR3 is built from 16 residues. V trimming: 5 bases; J trimming: 10 bases; junction bases outside the gene matches: 16. Germline CDR1 reads SGHTA; CDR2 reads FQGTGA. CDR3 region: CASSPNGGAGLPEQFF. The CDR3 DNA reads as TGTGCCAGCAGCCCCAACGGGGGGGCCGGACTTCCAGAGCAGTTCTTC.

This clonotype was seen ten or more times. The rearrangement links TRBV5-1 to TRBJ2-1, with 8 bases lining up with TRBD1. The CDR3 extends over 14 amino acids. Germline V gene data show CDR1 as SGHRS and CDR2 as YFSETQ. Germline trimming cut 4 bases from V and 8 bases from J; bases unmatched to any gene: 8. CDR3 in amino acids: CASSTTGGLDEQFF. In nucleotides, the CDR3 is TGCGCCAGCAGCACTACAGGGGGGTTGGATGAGCAGTTCTTC.

The chain employs TRBV28 and TRBJ2-5, with a tentative D call TRBD2 (5 bases). Germline CDR1 is MDHEN and CDR2 is SYDVKM. There are 14 residues in the CDR3. V shed 2 bases and J shed 3 bases, with 10 bases lying between them. CDR3 nucleotide sequence: TGTGCCAGCAGTTTACAGCGGCGAAAAGAGACCCAGTACTTC. It codes for CASSLQRRKETQYF.

The chain employs TRBV19 and TRBJ2-1, with 8 nucleotides matching TRBD2. CDR3 length: 15 residues. Germline trimming cut 7 bases from V and 14 bases from J; bases unmatched to any gene: 19. Germline loops: CDR1 LNHDA, CDR2 SQIVND (reference sequence). The CDR3 region is CASIDTSGASGVEFF. CDR3 DNA: TGTGCCAGTATTGATACTAGCGGAGCTTCGGGGGTCGAGTTCTTC.

This clonotype showed up many times. This chain joins TRBV24-1 and TRBJ1-5; TRBD1 is a possible D gene (5 bases). Trimming shortened V by 4 bases and J by 7 bases, and 7 bases separated the two germline ends. The CDR3 length is 12 residues. CDR1 KGHDR and CDR2 SFDVKD come from the germline V gene. The CDR3 DNA reads TGTGCCACCAGTGACCAGGGACAGCCCCAGCATTTT. It specifies CATSDQGQPQHF.

This clonotype was recorded at least ten times. The chain links TRBV12-3 or TRBV12-4 to TRBJ1-1; no definite D call. The CDR3 loop spans 14 amino acids. Trimming took 1 base from V and 3 from J, leaving 9 bases between them. CDR3 loop: CASSLVEGYTEAFF. In DNA, the CDR3 is TGTGCCAGCAGTTTAGTAGAGGGCTACACTGAAGCTTTCTTT.

V and J are TRBV5-1 and TRBJ1-6; D remains ambiguous. V lost 0 bases, J lost 8 bases, and 12 bases lay in between. The CDR3 is 15 residues long. The germline CDR1 and CDR2 sequences are SGHRS and YFSETQ. The CDR3 spells CASSLVGPGYSPLHF. The CDR3 DNA follows: TGCGCCAGCAGCTTGGTCGGCCCAGGATATTCACCCCTCCACTTT.

This clonotype was detected many times. The chain carries TRBV6-2 or TRBV6-3 and TRBJ1-1; no clear D gene. The V gene's germline CDR1 is MNHEY and CDR2 SVGEGT. The CDR3 covers 11 residues. Trimming stripped 0 bases from V and 7 bases from J, with 3 bases between. In DNA form, the CDR3 reads TGTGCCAGCAGTTACTCGTATGAAGCTTTCTTT. Its protein is CASSYSYEAFF.

The chain carries TRBV5-4 and TRBJ2-6, with 7 positions matching TRBD1. J was trimmed by 4 bases and V by 4 bases; bases with no gene match: 5. Per germline, CDR1 SGHNT and CDR2 YYREEE (reference sequence). CDR3 size: 15 residues. The CDR3 bases are TGTGCCAGCAGCCGAGGGACAGCCGGGGCCAACGTCCTGACTTTC. Protein: CASSRGTAGANVLTF. Variable domain in full (rest from reference TRBV5-4 and TRBJ2-6): ETGVTQSPTHLIKTRGQQVTLRCSSQSGHNTVSWYQQALGQGPQFIFQYYREEENGRGNFPPRFSGLQFPNYSSELNVNALELDDSALYLCASSRGTAGANVLTFGAGSRLTVL.

The V call is TRBV12-5, the J call TRBJ2-4; perhaps TRBD1 as D (6 bases). Trimming removed 6 bases from V and 0 bases from J, with 21 bases in between. Germline CDR1 is LGHNT and CDR2 is FRNRAP. This CDR3 has 18 amino acids. The CDR3 DNA follows: TGTGCTAGTGGCTACGGACAGCCAACCGACCTAGCCAAAAACATTCAGTACTTC. Translated: CASGYGQPTDLAKNIQYF.